The clone carrying this T cell receptor (beta chain) was observed a few times. Some clones are missing from TCRdb's copy, which holds only in-frame ones; the method was immunoSEQ multiplex PCR. The sample includes about 45,000 clones, around 76% of them seen just once. The sort gate was single viable CD3+CD4+CD8-CD45RO+ cells for memory CD4+ T cells. This CDR3 is 18 amino acids long. Germline lookup yields CDR1 LNHDA and CDR2 SQIVND (reference sequence). The V gene lost 7 bases and the J gene lost 2 bases, with 24 bases spanning the gap. The data were taken from a study of memory CD4+ T cells and cytomegalovirus serostatus.

The sample was memory CD4+ T cells from blood. This receptor was taken from an adult in good health and CMV-seronegative. V usage is TRBV19 and J usage is TRBJ1-5; D is uncertain. DNA of the CDR3: TGTGCCAGTACCATCCGAAGGTCGACCGCGATGGGCAATCAGCCCCAGCATTTT. It translates to CASTIRRSTAMGNQPQHF.